This T cell receptor beta chain was captured by sequencing in a study of blood T cell repertoires in COVID-19. The CDR3 is 13 residues long. Per germline, CDR1 SGHNT and CDR2 YYREEE (reference sequence). The V end lost 1 base, the J end lost 1 base, and 5 bases lay between the germline ends. Produced via immunoSEQ multiplex PCR; TCRdb's table is partial and in-frame only. The profile shows 150,000 to 200,000 clones, approximately 87% of them singletons. Sequences were obtained from peripheral blood. V usage is TRBV5-4 and J usage is TRBJ1-2; D gene uncertain. The sequence was obtained from a man between 18 and 29 years old with active or convalescent COVID-19. The CDR3 loop is CASSLPLNYGYTF. In DNA, the CDR3 is TGTGCCAGCAGCTTGCCACTTAACTATGGCTACACCTTC.